The sequence of this T cell receptor beta chain was determined in a study of OX40 agonist ivuxolimab in advanced cancers. TCRdb keeps only in-frame clones here, not all; method: immunoSEQ multiplex PCR. The sample lists around 30,000 clones, 90% occurring once. Looked up from germline, CDR1 is SEHNR and CDR2 is FQNEAQ (reference sequence). V was cut by 0 bases and J by 3 bases, with 20 bases left in between. CDR3 length equals 18 residues. The sample consisted of CD4+ or CD8+ T cells sorted from blood, taken in a trial of the OX40 agonist ivuxolimab. This receptor was taken from an adult with an advanced solid tumor such as melanoma, head and neck, liver or kidney cancer. This chain connects TRBV7-9 to TRBJ2-5, with D possibly matching TRBD1 (6 bases). This CDR3 is CASSLAFGRGAGEETQYF. DNA for the CDR3: TGTGCCAGCAGCTTAGCATTTGGCAGGGGCGCTGGGGAAGAGACCCAGTACTTC.